A selection of T cell receptor beta chains follows, all from one sample in a study of identical twins. TCRdb called the 5' RACE reads again in MiXCR, with one record for every CDR3 protein. The sample includes around 250,000 distinct CDR3 sequences, about 6.7% of them seen just once. These records were also assigned to another study, of T cells expressing NK-cell markers.

Sequenced material: CD8+ T cells sorted from blood. These receptors all come from a woman aged 18-29 years in good health. The CDR3 runs from the conserved cysteine through the conserved F or W. D genes are given only for firm matches. Clone size is shown for a subset of rows, as once, few, many or a class of expanded clone.

j_call | d_call | v_call | clone_size | cdr3_nt | cdr3_aa
TRBJ2-7 | - | TRBV20-1 | few | TGCAGTGCCGAGGCCGGGGTGTCCCCAACCCTGATCGAGCAGTACTTC | CSAEAGVSPTLIEQYF
TRBJ2-1 | TRBD2 | TRBV12-3/TRBV12-4 | many | TGTGCCAGCAGCACCGGGACTAGCTTTGAGCAGTTCTTC | CASSTGTSFEQFF
TRBJ1-1 | - | TRBV6-5 | few | TGTGCCAGCAGTTACCCACCGAGCACAGGAGTGAACACTGAAGCTTTCTTT | CASSYPPSTGVNTEAFF
TRBJ2-5 | TRBD2 | TRBV20-1 | few | TGCAGTGCCAACACGAAACTAGCGAGGGAGACCCAGTACTTC | CSANTKLARETQYF
TRBJ1-1 | - | TRBV7-9 | - | TGTGCCAGCAGCCCAGGTAATCCCGAAGCTTTCTTT | CASSPGNPEAFF
TRBJ1-1 | - | TRBV9 | few | TGTGCCAGCAGCGTAGTTCAGGTGGTCGATACCGCGAACACTGAAGCTTTCTTT | CASSVVQVVDTANTEAFF
TRBJ2-7 | - | TRBV7-9 | few | TGTGCCAGCAGCCTCAGGGAGGACGAGCAGTACTTC | CASSLREDEQYF
TRBJ2-7 | - | TRBV6-5 | - | TGTGCCAGCAGTTTACCGGGGGCGAGGCAGTACTTC | CASSLPGARQYF
TRBJ1-1 | - | TRBV3-1 | many | TGTGCCAGCAGCCCGACAACAGGACTCACTGAAGCTTTCTTT | CASSPTTGLTEAFF
TRBJ2-3 | TRBD2 | TRBV7-9 | - | TGTGCCAGCAGCCCCCGGGCGGGGGGCACAGATACGCAGTATTTT | CASSPRAGGTDTQYF
TRBJ2-2 | TRBD2 | TRBV2 | - | TGTGCCAGCAGTGCGACAAGGGGGCTAGCGGGGAGTACCGGGGAGCTGTTTTTT | CASSATRGLAGSTGELFF
TRBJ1-2 | - | TRBV24-1 | few | TGTGCCACCAGTGATCCTGGCGCAGGCTACACCTTC | CATSDPGAGYTF
TRBJ1-1 | - | TRBV7-9 | - | TGTGCCAGCAGCTCTGCGGACAGTTTTAACACTGAAGCTTTCTTT | CASSSADSFNTEAFF
TRBJ1-6 | - | TRBV5-6 | few | TGTGCCAGCAGCTGGTCCTATAATTCACCCCTCCACTTT | CASSWSYNSPLHF
TRBJ2-3 | TRBD2 | TRBV7-3 | many | TGTGCCAGCAGCTTTAGCGGGGGGTCAGATACGCAGTATTTT | CASSFSGGSDTQYF
TRBJ2-7 | TRBD1 | TRBV27 | few | TGTGCCAGCAGTTTTCGAGTCCCGGGACAGGGTAACGAGCAGTACTTC | CASSFRVPGQGNEQYF
TRBJ1-5 | - | TRBV20-1 | many | TGCAGTGCTAGAGATCTGGGGACTTATAGCAATCAGCCCCAGCATTTT | CSARDLGTYSNQPQHF
TRBJ2-7 | TRBD1 | TRBV27 | few | TGTGCCAGCAGTTATCGACAGGGCCACGAGCAGTACTTC | CASSYRQGHEQYF
TRBJ2-2 | - | TRBV7-7 | few | TGTGCCAGCAGCTTAGGGGCCGGGACGGGCGGGGAGCTGTTTTTT | CASSLGAGTGGELFF
TRBJ1-6 | - | TRBV25-1 | many | TGTGCCAGCAGTGAATTTGGCCAGAGACTCCACTTT | CASSEFGQRLHF
TRBJ2-7 | TRBD1 | TRBV4-2 | - | TGTGCCAGCAGCCGGGGGACAGCAGCCTACGAGCAGTACTTC | CASSRGTAAYEQYF
TRBJ2-3 | - | TRBV7-2 | many | TGTGCCAGCAGCCGGACAATGGGATCAGATACGCAGTATTTT | CASSRTMGSDTQYF
TRBJ1-2 | TRBD1 | TRBV7-9 | few | TGTGCCAGCAGCCAGGGACAGGGGTTTGGCTACACCTTC | CASSQGQGFGYTF
TRBJ2-3 | - | TRBV29-1 | - | TGCAGCGTTAAGGGGGTTCCGAGCACAGATACGCAGTATTTT | CSVKGVPSTDTQYF
TRBJ1-3 | TRBD1 | TRBV7-8 | few | TGTGCCAGCAGCTTAAGTGCGACAGGGGCTGGAAACACCATATATTTT | CASSLSATGAGNTIYF
TRBJ1-1 | TRBD1 | TRBV6-5 | - | TGTGCCAGCAGTTACCCCGGACAGGGCGCCACTGAAGCTTTCTTT | CASSYPGQGATEAFF
TRBJ2-2 | - | TRBV15 | many | TGTGCCACCAGCGGGGGGACGGGGCTGTTTTTT | CATSGGTGLFF
TRBJ2-7 | TRBD2 | TRBV20-1 | - | TGCAGTGCTGGGGGGGACTACCCTGGGAGCGAGCAGTACTTC | CSAGGDYPGSEQYF
TRBJ1-2 | TRBD1 | TRBV10-3 | few | TGTGCCAGCGGACAGGAGACGGCTATTGGCTACACCTTC | CASGQETAIGYTF
TRBJ2-3 | TRBD2 | TRBV9 | few | TGTGCCAGCAGCGTCACTAGCGGGGGCCCAGATACGCAGTATTTT | CASSVTSGGPDTQYF
TRBJ2-7 | - | TRBV7-9 | few | TGTGCCAGCAGCCCAATCCCCGACGAGCAGTACTTC | CASSPIPDEQYF
TRBJ2-7 | - | TRBV14 | - | TGTGCCAGCAGCCAAGTCCCTAGCTACGAGCAGTACTTC | CASSQVPSYEQYF
TRBJ2-1 | - | TRBV7-8 | many | TGTGCCAGCAGCTTAAATGGAGGAAATTTTAATGAGCAGTTCTTC | CASSLNGGNFNEQFF
TRBJ2-7 | TRBD2 | TRBV27 | - | TGTGCCAGCAGTTTAGTCGGGACTAGCGTCTACGAGCAGTACTTC | CASSLVGTSVYEQYF
TRBJ2-7 | TRBD1 | TRBV20-1 | - | TGCAGTGCTAGCGGGGGGACAGGGGACTACGAGCAGTACTTC | CSASGGTGDYEQYF
TRBJ2-5 | - | TRBV7-9 | many | TGTGCCAGCAGCCCACCTGATATAGGTTACCAAGAGACCCAGTACTTC | CASSPPDIGYQETQYF
TRBJ1-2 | TRBD1 | TRBV20-1 | few | TGCAGTGCCCGAGAATCGGGTAAGGGGGCAAATGGCTACACCTTC | CSARESGKGANGYTF
TRBJ1-2 | - | TRBV29-1 | many | TGCAGCGTTGGGGGGGGAGGGCTCTATGGCTACACCTTC | CSVGGGGLYGYTF
TRBJ2-3 | - | TRBV7-6 | - | TGTGCCAGCGGTCATGGGGCAGATACGCAGTATTTT | CASGHGADTQYF
TRBJ2-1 | - | TRBV10-2 | many | TGCGCCAGCAGTGATGTGGGCCATGAGCAGTTCTTC | CASSDVGHEQFF